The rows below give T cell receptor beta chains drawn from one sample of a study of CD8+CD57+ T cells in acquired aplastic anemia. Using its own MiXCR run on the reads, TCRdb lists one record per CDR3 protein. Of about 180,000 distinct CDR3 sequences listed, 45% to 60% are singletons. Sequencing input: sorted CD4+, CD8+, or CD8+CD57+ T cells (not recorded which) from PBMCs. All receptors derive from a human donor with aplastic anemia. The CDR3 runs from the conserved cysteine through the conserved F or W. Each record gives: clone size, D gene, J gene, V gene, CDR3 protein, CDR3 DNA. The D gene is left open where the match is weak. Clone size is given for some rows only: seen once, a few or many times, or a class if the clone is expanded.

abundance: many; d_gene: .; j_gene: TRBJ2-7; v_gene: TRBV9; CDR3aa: CASSVAPGHGDEQYF; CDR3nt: TGTGCCAGCAGCGTAGCCCCGGGGCACGGGGACGAGCAGTACTTC
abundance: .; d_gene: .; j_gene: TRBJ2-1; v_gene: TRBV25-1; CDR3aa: CASSVRGTWNSNEQFF; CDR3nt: TGTGCCAGCAGTGTACGGGGCACGTGGAATTCCAATGAGCAGTTCTTC
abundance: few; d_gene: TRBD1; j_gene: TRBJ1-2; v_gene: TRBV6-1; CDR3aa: CASSPTKGADDGYTF; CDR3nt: TGTGCCAGCTCTCCAACGAAGGGGGCGGATGATGGCTACACCTTC
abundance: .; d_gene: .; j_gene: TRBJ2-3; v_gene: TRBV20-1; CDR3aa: CSARGGILAVTTDTQYF; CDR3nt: TGCAGTGCTAGAGGTGGGATTCTAGCAGTTACTACAGATACGCAGTATTTT
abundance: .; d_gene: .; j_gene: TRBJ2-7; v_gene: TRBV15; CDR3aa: CATSELRGDGGYEQYF; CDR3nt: TGTGCCACCAGCGAACTCAGGGGCGACGGAGGGTACGAGCAGTACTTC
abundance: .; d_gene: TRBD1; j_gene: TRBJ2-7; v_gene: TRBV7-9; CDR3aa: CASKRTGGYEQYF; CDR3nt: TGTGCCAGCAAGCGGACAGGGGGTTACGAGCAGTACTTC
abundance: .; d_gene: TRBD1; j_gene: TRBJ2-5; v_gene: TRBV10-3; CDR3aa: CAISGQGGTQYF; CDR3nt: TGTGCCATCAGTGGACAGGGGGGGACCCAGTACTTC
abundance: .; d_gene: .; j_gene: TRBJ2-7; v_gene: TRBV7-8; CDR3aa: CASSAGQNLYDQYF; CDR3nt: TGTGCCAGCAGCGCCGGACAGAACCTATACGACCAGTACTTC
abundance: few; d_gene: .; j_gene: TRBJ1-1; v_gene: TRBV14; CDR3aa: CASRPTGNTEAFF; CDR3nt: TGTGCCAGCAGACCGACAGGGAACACTGAAGCTTTCTTT
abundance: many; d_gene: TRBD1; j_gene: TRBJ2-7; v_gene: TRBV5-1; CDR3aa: CASSLGTGASSEQYF; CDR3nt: TGCGCCAGCAGCTTGGGGACAGGGGCCTCTTCCGAGCAGTACTTC
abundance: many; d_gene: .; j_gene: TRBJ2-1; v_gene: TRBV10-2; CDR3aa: CASRDPDVPQFF; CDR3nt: TGCGCCAGCAGAGATCCTGATGTCCCACAGTTCTTC